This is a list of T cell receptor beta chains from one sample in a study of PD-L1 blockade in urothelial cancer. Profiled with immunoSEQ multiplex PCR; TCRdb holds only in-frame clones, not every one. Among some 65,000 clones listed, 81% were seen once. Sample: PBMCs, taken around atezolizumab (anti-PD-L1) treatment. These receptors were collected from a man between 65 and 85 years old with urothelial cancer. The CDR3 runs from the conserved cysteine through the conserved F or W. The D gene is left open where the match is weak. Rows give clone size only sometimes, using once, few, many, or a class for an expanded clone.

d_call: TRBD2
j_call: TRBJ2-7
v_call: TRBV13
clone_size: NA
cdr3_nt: TGTGCCAGCAGTAAGGCGGGACTAGGGTCCCCCGGGGCTTCCTACGAGCAGTACTTC
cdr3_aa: CASSKAGLGSPGASYEQYF

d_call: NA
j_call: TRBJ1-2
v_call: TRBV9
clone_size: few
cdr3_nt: TGTGCCAGCAGCGTAGAGGCGGCAGGGTGGTCGGGCTACACCTTC
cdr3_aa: CASSVEAAGWSGYTF

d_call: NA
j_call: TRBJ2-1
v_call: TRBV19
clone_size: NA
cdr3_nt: TGTGCCAGTAGTCCGAGGCGGGACAGCGCAGCGCAGTTCTTC
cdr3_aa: CASSPRRDSAAQFF

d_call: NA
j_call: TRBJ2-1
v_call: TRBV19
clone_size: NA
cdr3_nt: TGTGCCAGTAGTAAAACTAGCTTAGGGGAGCAGTTCTTC
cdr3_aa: CASSKTSLGEQFF

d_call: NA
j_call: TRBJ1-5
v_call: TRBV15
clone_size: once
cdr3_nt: TGTGCCACCAGCAGAGACGTACAGGGAGGGCAGCCCCAGCATTTT
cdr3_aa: CATSRDVQGGQPQHF

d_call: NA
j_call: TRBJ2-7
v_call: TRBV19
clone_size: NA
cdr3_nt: TGTGCCAGTAGTGCCCTGAGGACAGGAGGGGGCCACGAGCAGTACTTC
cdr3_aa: CASSALRTGGGHEQYF

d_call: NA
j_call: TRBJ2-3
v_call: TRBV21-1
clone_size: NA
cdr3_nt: TGTGCCAGCACCATACTAGCGGGGGCCCCTAGCACAGATACGCAGTATTTT
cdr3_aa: CASTILAGAPSTDTQYF

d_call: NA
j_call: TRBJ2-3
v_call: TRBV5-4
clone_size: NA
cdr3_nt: TGTGCCAGCAGCCCGAGGGGGGGAGGAGGGACAGATACGCAGTATTTT
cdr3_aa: CASSPRGGGGTDTQYF

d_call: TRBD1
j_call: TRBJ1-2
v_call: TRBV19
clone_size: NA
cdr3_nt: TGTGCCAGTAGTCTCTGGACAGGAGATGGCTACACCTTC
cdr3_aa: CASSLWTGDGYTF

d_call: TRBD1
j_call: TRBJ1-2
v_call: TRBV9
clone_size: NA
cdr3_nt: TGTGCCAGCAGCGCCGACAGGGACTATGGCTACACCTTC
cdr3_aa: CASSADRDYGYTF

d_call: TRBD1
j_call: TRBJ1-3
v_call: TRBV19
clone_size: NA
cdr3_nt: TGTGCCAGTAGTCCTCGGACAGGTGCTGGAAACACCATATATTTT
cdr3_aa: CASSPRTGAGNTIYF

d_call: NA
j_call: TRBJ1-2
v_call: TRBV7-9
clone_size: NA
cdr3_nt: TGTGCCAGCAGCCTATACCCTAACTATGGCTACACCTTC
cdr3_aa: CASSLYPNYGYTF

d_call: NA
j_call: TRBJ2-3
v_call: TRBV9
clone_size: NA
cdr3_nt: TGTGCCAGCAGCAAAGGGACTAGCACAGATACGCAGTATTTT
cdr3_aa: CASSKGTSTDTQYF

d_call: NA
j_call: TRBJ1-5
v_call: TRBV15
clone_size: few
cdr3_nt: TGTGCCACCAGCACACAGGACAATCAGCCCCAGCATTTT
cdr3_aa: CATSTQDNQPQHF

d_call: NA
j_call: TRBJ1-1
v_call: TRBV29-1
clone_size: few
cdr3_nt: TGCAGCGTTGCAACGGTCGTTGAAGCTTTCTTT
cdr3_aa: CSVATVVEAFF

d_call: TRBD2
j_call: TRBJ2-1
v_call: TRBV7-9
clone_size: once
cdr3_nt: TGTGCCAGCAGCGAGCGGGATAGCTACAATGAGCAGTTCTTC
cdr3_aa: CASSERDSYNEQFF

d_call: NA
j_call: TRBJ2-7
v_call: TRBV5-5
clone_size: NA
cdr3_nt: TGTGCCAGCAGCTCCCTACCGGGACAAGGCACCTACGAGCAGTACTTC
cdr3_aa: CASSSLPGQGTYEQYF

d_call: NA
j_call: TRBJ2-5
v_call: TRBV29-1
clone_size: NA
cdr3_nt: TGCAGCGTTATACCACAGGGCGGCAAGACCCAGTACTTC
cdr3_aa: CSVIPQGGKTQYF

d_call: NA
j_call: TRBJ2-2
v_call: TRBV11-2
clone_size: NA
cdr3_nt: TGTGCCAGCACCCCCGGTCGGTCGCCGGGGGCCGGGGAGCTGTTTTTT
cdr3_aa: CASTPGRSPGAGELFF

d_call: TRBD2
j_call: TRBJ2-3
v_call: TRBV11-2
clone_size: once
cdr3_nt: TGTGCCAGCAGTTATGGGACTAGCGGGAGCGCAGATACGCAGTATTTT
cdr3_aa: CASSYGTSGSADTQYF

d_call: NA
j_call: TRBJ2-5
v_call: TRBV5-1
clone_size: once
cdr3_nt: TGCGCCAGCAGCTTGGGAGGGAAGCAAGAGACCCAGTACTTC
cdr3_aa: CASSLGGKQETQYF

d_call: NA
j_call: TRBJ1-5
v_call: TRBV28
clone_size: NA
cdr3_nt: TGTGCCAGCATGAGGGGGAATCAGCCCCAGCATTTT
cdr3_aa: CASMRGNQPQHF

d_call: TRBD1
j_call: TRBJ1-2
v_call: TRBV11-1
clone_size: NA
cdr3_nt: TGTGCCAGCAGCTTCCCCGGGACAGACTATGGCTACACCTTC
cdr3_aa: CASSFPGTDYGYTF

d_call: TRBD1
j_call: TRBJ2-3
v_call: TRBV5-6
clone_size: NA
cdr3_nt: TGTGCCAGCAGCCGAAACGGACAGGGGGCAACAGATACGCAGTATTTT
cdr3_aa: CASSRNGQGATDTQYF

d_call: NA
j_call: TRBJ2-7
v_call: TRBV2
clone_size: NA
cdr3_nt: TGTGCCAGCAGTACGTCTATCTACGAGCAGTACTTC
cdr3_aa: CASSTSIYEQYF

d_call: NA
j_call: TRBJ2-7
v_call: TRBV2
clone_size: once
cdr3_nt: TGTGCCAGCTATGGGGGGAGCGGCCTCTCCTACGAGCAGTACTTC
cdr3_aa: CASYGGSGLSYEQYF

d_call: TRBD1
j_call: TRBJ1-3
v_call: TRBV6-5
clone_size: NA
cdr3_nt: TGTGCCAGCAGTTCGACAGGGGGCCAAAACACCATATATTTT
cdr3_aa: CASSSTGGQNTIYF

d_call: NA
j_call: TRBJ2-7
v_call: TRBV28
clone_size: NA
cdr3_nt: TGTGCCAGCAGTTTTTTTACCCGTAGGAGCAACGAGCAGTACTTC
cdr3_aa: CASSFFTRRSNEQYF

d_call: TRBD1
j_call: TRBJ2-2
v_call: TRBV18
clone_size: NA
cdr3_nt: TGTGCCAGCTCACCACAGGGAGCCGGGACAGCAACCGGGGAGCTGTTTTTT
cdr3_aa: CASSPQGAGTATGELFF

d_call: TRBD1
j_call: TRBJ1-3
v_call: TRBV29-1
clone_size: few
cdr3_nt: TGCAGCGTTGGGGACAGGGGGGTTGGAAACACCATATATTTT
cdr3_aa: CSVGDRGVGNTIYF

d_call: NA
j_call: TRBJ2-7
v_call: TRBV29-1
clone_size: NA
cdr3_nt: TGCAGCGTTGATACACTAGTTCGTGACGAGCAGTACTTC
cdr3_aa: CSVDTLVRDEQYF

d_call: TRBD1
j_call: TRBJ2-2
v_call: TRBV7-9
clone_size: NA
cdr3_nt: TGTGCCAGCAACACACAGGGGGCCCCCGTCACCGGGGAGCTGTTTTTT
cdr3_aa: CASNTQGAPVTGELFF

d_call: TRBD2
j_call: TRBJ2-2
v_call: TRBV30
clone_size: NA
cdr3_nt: TGTGCCTGGACCCCCATTGGCGGGAGAGCCGGGGAGCTGTTTTTT
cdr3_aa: CAWTPIGGRAGELFF

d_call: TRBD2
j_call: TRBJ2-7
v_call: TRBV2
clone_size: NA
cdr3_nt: TGTGCCAGCGGGGAAGCGGGAGGTCTTGACGAGCAGTACTTC
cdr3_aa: CASGEAGGLDEQYF

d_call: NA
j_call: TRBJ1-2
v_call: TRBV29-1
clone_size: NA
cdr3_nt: TGCAGCGTTGAAGATTCCTTGCTACAGAAGAGAAACTATGGCTACACCTTC
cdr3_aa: CSVEDSLLQKRNYGYTF

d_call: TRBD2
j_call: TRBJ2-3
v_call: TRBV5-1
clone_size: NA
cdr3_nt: TGCGCCAGCAGCTTGTCGATAGCGGGTGCCGTGGCAGATACGCAGTATTTT
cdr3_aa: CASSLSIAGAVADTQYF

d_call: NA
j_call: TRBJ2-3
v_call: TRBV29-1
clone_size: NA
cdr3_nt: TGCAGCGTAGAGACAGGACGGGGCACAGATACGCAGTATTTT
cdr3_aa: CSVETGRGTDTQYF

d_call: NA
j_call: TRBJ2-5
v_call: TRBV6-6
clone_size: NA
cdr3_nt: TGTGCCAGCAGCCGACTAGGGGCTGTCACGGAGACCCAGTACTTC
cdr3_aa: CASSRLGAVTETQYF

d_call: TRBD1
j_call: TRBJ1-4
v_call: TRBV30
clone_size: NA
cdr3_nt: TGTGCCTGGAGTCTCCCTTTGACAGGGGGTAATGAAAAACTGTTTTTT
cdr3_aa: CAWSLPLTGGNEKLFF

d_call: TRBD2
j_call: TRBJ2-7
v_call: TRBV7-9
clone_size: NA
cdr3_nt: TGTGCCAGCAGTGGGACTAGCGGGAGTCACGAGCAGTACTTC
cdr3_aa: CASSGTSGSHEQYF

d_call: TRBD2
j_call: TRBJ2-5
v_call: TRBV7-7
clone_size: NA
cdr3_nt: TGTGCTAGCAGCCAGTCCCCGGGACTAGCGGACCAAGAGACCCAGTACTTC
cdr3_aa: CASSQSPGLADQETQYF

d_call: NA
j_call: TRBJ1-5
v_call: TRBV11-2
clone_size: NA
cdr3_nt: TGTGCCAGCAGCTTAGGGAGGAGGGTGGATCAGCCCCAGCATTTT
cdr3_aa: CASSLGRRVDQPQHF

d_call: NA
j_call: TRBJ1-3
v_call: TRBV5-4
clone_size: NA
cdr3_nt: TGTGCCAGCAGCTTGAGCACTCCGGAGGCCGGAAACACCATATATTTT
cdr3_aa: CASSLSTPEAGNTIYF

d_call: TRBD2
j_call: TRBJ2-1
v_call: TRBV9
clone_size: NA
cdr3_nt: TGTGCCAGCAGCGTAGATGGGACTAGCGGGAATCAGTTCTTC
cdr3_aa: CASSVDGTSGNQFF

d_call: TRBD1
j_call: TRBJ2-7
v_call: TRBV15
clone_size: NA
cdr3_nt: TGTGCCACCAGCAGACCCGGGACAGGATACGAGCAGTACTTC
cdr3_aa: CATSRPGTGYEQYF

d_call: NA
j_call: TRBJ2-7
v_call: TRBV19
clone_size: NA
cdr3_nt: TGTGCCAGTAGTCCCCTCGGAGGGGGCGGGGTGTACGAGCAGTACTTC
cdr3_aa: CASSPLGGGGVYEQYF

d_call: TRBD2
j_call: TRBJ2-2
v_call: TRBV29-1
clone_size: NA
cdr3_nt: TGCAGCGTCCTCAGCGGGACGGTCACCGGGGAGCTGTTTTTT
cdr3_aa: CSVLSGTVTGELFF

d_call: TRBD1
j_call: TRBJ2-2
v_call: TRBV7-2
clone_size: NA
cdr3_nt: TGTGCCAGCAGTTCCGGGACAGGGACCGGGGAGCTGTTTTTT
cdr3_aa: CASSSGTGTGELFF

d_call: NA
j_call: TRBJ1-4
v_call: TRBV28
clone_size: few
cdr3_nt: TGTGCCAGCAGTTTAAGTGCCAGGGGCCCTGAAAAACTGTTTTTT
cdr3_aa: CASSLSARGPEKLFF